These 16 T cell receptor beta chains were sequenced from one sample in a study of shared clonotypes between healthy human individuals. Profiling relied on immunoSEQ multiplex PCR, and the TCRdb table lists in-frame clones only, not all of them. The table lists 2,100,000 or so clones, 90% to 97% of them singletons. Input material: naive CD4+ T cells sorted from blood. Subset here: CD45RA+ positively selected. Receptor source: a man aged 18-30 years in good health.

This chain connects TRBV13 to TRBJ1-1, with D unresolved. The CDR3 spans 17 residues. The germline V gene encodes CDR1 PRHDT and CDR2 FYEKMQ (reference sequence). The V and J ends lost 8 bases and 0 bases respectively, with 22 bases between them. The CDR3 coding sequence is TGTGCCAGCTCCGGGTATGCGGCGGGGTCAATGAACACTGAAGCTTTCTTT. Protein sequence: CASSGYAAGSMNTEAFF.

The rearrangement uses TRBV6-1 and TRBJ1-6; a weak D match, TRBD1 (6 bases). The CDR3 is 16 residues long. V was shortened by 4 bases and J by 5 bases, with 15 bases between the two germline ends. Germline V gene data show CDR1 as MNHNS and CDR2 as SASEGT. The CDR3 nucleotides read TGTGCCAGCAGTGCCTCCGACAGGATCCATAATTCACCCCTCCACTTT. Amino acids: CASSASDRIHNSPLHF.

The chain carries TRBV5-6 and TRBJ2-2; D remains ambiguous. The V and J ends lost 2 bases and 1 base respectively, with 9 bases between them. CDR1 and CDR2 (germline): SGHDT, YYEEEE. This CDR3 has 15 amino acids. CDR3 coding DNA: TGTGCCAGCAGCTTAATCTCATTGAACACCGGGGAGCTGTTTTTT. Amino acids: CASSLISLNTGELFF. Filled out from reference TRBV5-6 and TRBJ2-2, the complete variable domain reads DAGVTQSPTHLIKTRGQQVTLRCSPKSGHDTVSWYQQALGQGPQFIFQYYEEEERQRGNFPDRFSGHQFPNYSSELNVNALLLGDSALYLCASSLISLNTGELFFGEGSRLTVL.

Notes on this clone: The same CDR3 is also encoded by other DNA sequences in this sample. This chain links TRBV30 with TRBJ1-1; D is uncertain. V lost 0 bases, J lost 3 bases, and 8 bases lay in between. The germline V gene has CDR1 GTSNPN and CDR2 SVGIG (reference sequence). This CDR3 spans 13 amino acids. DNA for the CDR3: TGTGCCTGGAGTGTACTCGGGGACACTGAAGCTTTCTTT. This gives the protein CAWSVLGDTEAFF. The full variable domain, completed using reference TRBV30 and TRBJ1-1, is SQTIHQWPATLVQPVGSPLSLECTVEGTSNPNLYWYRQAAGRGLQLLFYSVGIGQISSEVPQNLSASRPQDRQFILSSKKLLLSDSGFYLCAWSVLGDTEAFFGQGTRLTVV.

The chain combines TRBV11-2 with TRBJ2-1, with D perhaps being TRBD1 or TRBD2 (7 bases each). V lost 1 base and J lost 7, with 14 bases in between. Germline CDR1 reads SGHAT; CDR2 reads FQNNGV. CDR3 length: 15 residues. CDR3 region: CASSLGNRGGNEQFF. In nucleotides, the CDR3 is TGTGCCAGCAGCTTAGGGAACAGGGGAGGGAATGAGCAGTTCTTC.

The rearrangement uses TRBV6-5 and TRBJ2-5, with D perhaps matching TRBD1 or TRBD2 (5 bases each). The DNA end is more similar to TRBJ2-7, so the J call may be wrong. CDR1 and CDR2 (germline): MNHEY, SVGAGI. The CDR3 consists of 16 residues. The CDR3 sequence is CASSYSGRTRGLEQYF. CDR3 nucleotides: TGTGCCAGCAGTTACTCGGGCCGGACACGGGGCCTCGAGCAGTACTTC.

The chain couples TRBV28 to TRBJ1-2; D is possibly TRBD1 (6 bases). The CDR3 covers 15 residues. CDR1 is MDHEN and CDR2 is SYDVKM in the germline V gene. V dropped 6 bases and J dropped 8 bases, with 22 bases sitting between them. CDR3 sequence reads: CASSRPTDRFLGYTF. CDR3 nucleotide sequence: TGTGCCAGCAGCCGTCCCACTGACAGGTTTTTAGGCTACACCTTC.

The gene calls are TRBV5-1 and TRBJ1-1; 8 bases map to TRBD1. CDR3 size: 16 residues. J was trimmed by 4 bases and V by 0 bases; bases with no gene match: 8. CDR1 is SGHRS, CDR2 YFSETQ, per germline. CDR3 sequence: CASSLESPTGATEAFF. In DNA form, the CDR3 reads TGCGCCAGCAGCTTGGAAAGCCCGACAGGGGCCACTGAAGCTTTCTTT.

This clone was seen just once. The V and J genes are TRBV25-1 and TRBJ1-6, with a possible D match to TRBD1 (5 bases). V was shortened by 1 base and J by 7 bases, with 11 bases between the two germline ends. The CDR3 totals 15 residues. Germline V CDR1 and CDR2: MGHDK, SYGVNS. This CDR3 reads CASSEFKGNNSPLHF. The CDR3 DNA reads as TGTGCCAGCAGTGAATTCAAGGGGAACAATTCACCCCTCCACTTT. The full variable domain, in which reference TRBV25-1 and TRBJ1-6 provide the parts outside the CDR3, is EADIYQTPRYLVIGTGKKITLECSQTMGHDKMYWYQQDPGMELHLIHYSYGVNSTEKGDLSSESTVSRIRTEHFPLTLESARPSHTSQYLCASSEFKGNNSPLHFGNGTRLTVT.

As to this clone: This clone may be a read error of a much larger clone one base away. The identical CDR3 is also encoded by other nucleotide sequences in the sample. The rearrangement joins TRBV6-5 to TRBJ2-3; D gene ambiguous. The CDR3 length is 11 residues. Germline values: CDR1 MNHEY, CDR2 SVGAGI. V was shortened by 6 bases and J by 2 bases, with 3 bases between the two germline ends. The CDR3 DNA reads as TGTGCCAGCAGGTCCACAGATACGCAGTATTTT. It is translated as CASRSTDTQYF.

The chain carries TRBV7-9 and TRBJ2-1, with TRBD2 identical over 11 bases. With V trimmed by 1 base and J by 4 bases, 6 bases remained unmatched. The CDR3 contains 17 residues. Germline V gives CDR1 SEHNR, CDR2 FQNEAQ (reference sequence). The CDR3 bases are TGTGCCAGCAGCTTAGGGCTAGCGGGAGGAGGTTACAATGAGCAGTTCTTC. It is translated as CASSLGLAGGGYNEQFF.

The V gene is TRBV2, the J gene TRBJ2-5; unclear D gene. The ends were cut back, 6 bases at V and 4 bases at J, with 12 bases in the middle. Germline CDR1 reads SNHLY; CDR2 reads FYNNEI. The CDR3 extends over 13 amino acids. The CDR3 nucleotides read TGTGCCAGCAGCCGCTATCGCGGAGAGACCCAGTACTTC. Residues: CASSRYRGETQYF.

The chain joins TRBV11-2 to TRBJ2-7, with TRBD2 identical over 14 bases. From germline, CDR1 is SGHAT and CDR2 FQNNGV. This CDR3 is 19 amino acids long. Germline trimming cut 6 bases from V and 5 bases from J; bases unmatched to any gene: 18. The CDR3 DNA follows: TGTGCCAGCAGTTCTACGTACGCCGGGACTAGCGGGAGTTTCGACGAGCAGTACTTC. Encoded protein: CASSSTYAGTSGSFDEQYF.

Comment on this clone: Other DNA variants within this sample encode the same CDR3. V gene TRBV6-1 combines with J gene TRBJ1-5; D possibly corresponds to TRBD1 (5 bases). The CDR3 loop spans 13 amino acids. Germline V gene sequence: CDR1 MNHNS, CDR2 SASEGT. Trimming removed 5 bases at V and 4 bases at J, with 9 bases between. The CDR3 DNA reads TGTGCCAGCAGTCCTACAGGAAATCAGCCCCAGCATTTT. Translated: CASSPTGNQPQHF.

J is TRBJ2-1 and V is TRBV27; D may correspond to TRBD1 or TRBD2 (6 bases each). CDR3 length equals 14 residues. Germline CDR1 reads MNHEY; CDR2 reads SMNVEV (reference sequence). Trimming took 7 bases from V and 10 from J, leaving 20 bases between them. CDR3 DNA sequence: TGTGCCAGCACCCCGACGGGGGCGACTTGGGAGCAGTTCTTC. It yields the protein CASTPTGATWEQFF.

This chain connects TRBV4-1 to TRBJ2-5; D is uncertain. With 3 bases removed from V and 4 bases from J, the gap between germline ends came to 15 bases. CDR1 and CDR2 from the germline V gene are MGHRA and YSYEKL. This CDR3 is built from 15 residues. In nucleotides, the CDR3 is TGCGCCAGCAGCCATGGTCTGGCAGCTGGAGAGACCCAGTACTTC. Its translation is CASSHGLAAGETQYF.